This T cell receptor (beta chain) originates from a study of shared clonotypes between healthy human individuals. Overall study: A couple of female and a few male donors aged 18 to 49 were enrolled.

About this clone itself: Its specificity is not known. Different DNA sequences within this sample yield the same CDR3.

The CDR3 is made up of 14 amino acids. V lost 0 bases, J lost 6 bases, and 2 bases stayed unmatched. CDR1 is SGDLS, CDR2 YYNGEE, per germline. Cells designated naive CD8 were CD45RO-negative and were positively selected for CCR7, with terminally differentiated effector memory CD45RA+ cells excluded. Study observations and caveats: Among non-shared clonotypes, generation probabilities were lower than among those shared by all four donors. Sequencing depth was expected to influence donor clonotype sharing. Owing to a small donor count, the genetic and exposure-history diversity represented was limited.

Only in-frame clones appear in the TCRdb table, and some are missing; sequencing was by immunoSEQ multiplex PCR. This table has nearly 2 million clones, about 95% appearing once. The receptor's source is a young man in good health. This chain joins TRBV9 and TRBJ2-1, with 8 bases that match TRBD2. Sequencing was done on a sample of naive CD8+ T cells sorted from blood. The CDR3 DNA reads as TGTGCCAGCAGCGTAGGAGCGGGAGTCAATGAGCAGTTCTTC. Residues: CASSVGAGVNEQFF.